This record concerns one T cell receptor (beta chain) sequence. Its specificity is unknown. CDR1 KGHSH and CDR2 LQKENI come from the germline V gene. With V trimmed by 3 bases and J by 4 bases, 7 bases remained unmatched. The CDR3 runs to 15 residues. Profiling relied on immunoSEQ multiplex PCR, and the TCRdb table lists in-frame clones only, not all of them. The sample holds almost 30,000 clones; 60% to 80% are singletons and the top ten take roughly 2.4%. These data originate in a study of regulatory dendritic cells for organ transplantation. Overall study findings and caveats: Memory CD8+ T cells were the most oligoclonal; naive cells were highly diverse. Between individuals, the alloreactive memory CD8+ T cell pool differed considerably. Mature dendritic cells appeared to drive more memory CD8+ clonal expansion than regulatory ones.

CD4+ or CD8+ T cells were sorted as naive CD45RA+ or memory CD45RO+. The sequence derives from a human donor in good health. V usage is TRBV18 and J usage is TRBJ1-2; the match to TRBD1 covers 8 bases. Input material: memory CD4+ T cells from blood. Subset denoted: CD45RO+ memory T cells. This chain's CDR3 is CASSPGQAGLYGYTF. DNA of the CDR3: TGTGCCAGCTCACCGGGACAGGCGGGGCTCTATGGCTACACCTTC.